Each of the 22 T cell receptor beta chains below was sequenced from the same sample in a study of control samples from healthy donors and cancer patients (dated by TCRdb to 2020 to 2021). To prepare the library, the immunoSEQ multiplex PCR assay was applied. TCRdb took this table from immuneACCESS and kept in-frame rearrangements with V and J called. Such tables lack part of the clones; where checked against another copy, unresolved V genes explain under half of the gap, and the rest is unexplained. The sample table contains some 90,000 clones; only one count was recorded for 85% to 90% of them. The ten largest clonotypes hold 1.3% of the sample. Sample: blood. Receptors were obtained from a woman between 50 and 59 years old in good health.

The chain is built from TRBV6-5 and TRBJ1-6; D unclear. V shed 2 bases and J shed 7 bases, with 9 bases lying between them. Germline V gives CDR1 MNHEY, CDR2 SVGAGI. The CDR3 runs 14 residues. CDR3 protein: CASSYDGQNSPLHF. In DNA, the CDR3 is TGTGCCAGCAGTTACGATGGGCAGAATTCACCCCTCCACTTT.

Only a few counts were recorded for this clone. The chain uses TRBV4-1 and TRBJ1-2, with a possible D match to TRBD1 (5 bases). The CDR3 consists of 16 residues. V was cut by 4 bases and J by 4 bases, with 19 bases left in between. Per the germline V gene, CDR1 is MGHRA and CDR2 is YSYEKL. The CDR3 DNA sequence: TGCGCCAGCAGCCCCCCCTGGACAATCCTGGGCTATGGCTACACCTTC. This encodes CASSPPWTILGYGYTF.

The rearrangement uses TRBV2 and TRBJ1-6; D remains ambiguous. The CDR3 is 15 residues long. V dropped 5 bases and J dropped 7 bases, with 15 bases sitting between them. CDR1 SNHLY and CDR2 FYNNEI come from the germline V gene. For the CDR3, the DNA is TGTGCCAGCAGTACGGGGAGGAACCAGAATTCACCCCTCCACTTT. Translated: CASSTGRNQNSPLHF. Based on the CDR3 plus reference TRBV2 and TRBJ1-6, the full variable domain is EPEVTQTPSHQVTQMGQEVILRCVPISNHLYFYWYRQILGQKVEFLVSFYNNEISEKSEIFDDQFSVERPDGSNFTLKIRSTKLEDSAMYFCASSTGRNQNSPLHFGNGTRLTVT.

The chain employs TRBV7-2 and TRBJ2-1; a weak D match, TRBD2 (6 bases). V lost 1 base, J lost 12 bases, and 16 bases lay in between. This CDR3 is 14 amino acids long. Germline loops: CDR1 SGHTA, CDR2 FQGNSA. CDR3 residues: CASSLEPEGTSQFF. The DNA for the CDR3 is TGTGCCAGCAGCTTAGAGCCAGAGGGGACTTCGCAGTTCTTC.

The V call is TRBV7-2, the J call TRBJ2-1; D unresolved. Trimming left V 2 bases short and J 12 bases short, with 11 bases between. Germline loops: CDR1 SGHTA, CDR2 FQGNSA. There are 12 residues in the CDR3. The CDR3 DNA sequence: TGTGCCAGCAGCTTAACCTTATACGGGCAGTTCTTC. This codes for CASSLTLYGQFF.

The chain has TRBV18 and TRBJ2-1; unclear D gene. Per the germline V gene, CDR1 is KGHSH and CDR2 is LQKENI. There are 13 residues in the CDR3. Trimming took off 3 bases at V and 7 bases at J, with 10 bases between the two ends. CDR3 DNA: TGTGCCAGCTCACCCCTTGGGTCAAATGAGCAGTTCTTC. This encodes CASSPLGSNEQFF.

This CDR3 is CASSLGTGGAGEKLFF. CDR3 nucleotides: TGTGCCAGCAGCCTAGGGACAGGGGGCGCGGGTGAAAAACTGTTTTTT. The rearrangement uses TRBV9 and TRBJ1-4; 12 bases line up with TRBD1. Germline lookup yields CDR1 SGDLS and CDR2 YYNGEE. J gave up 7 bases and V 4 bases, and 8 bases lay outside the gene matches. CDR3 length: 16 amino acids.

The chain uses TRBV2 and TRBJ2-1; D gene ambiguous. CDR1 SNHLY and CDR2 FYNNEI come from the germline V gene. This CDR3 contains 14 residues. V was pared by 0 bases and J by 10 bases, with 13 bases between. CDR3 DNA: TGTGCCAGCAGTGAAGCGCTTCGGGCCCAAGAGCAGTTCTTC. Its protein product is CASSEALRAQEQFF.

The rearrangement uses TRBV7-8 and TRBJ2-7; 7 positions agree with TRBD2. V gave up 1 base and J gave up 3 bases; unmatched junction bases: 9. Germline CDR1 SGHVS, CDR2 FQNEAQ. The CDR3 has 16 residues. The CDR3 here is CASSLEGLGFSYEQYF. CDR3 nucleotides: TGTGCCAGCAGCTTAGAAGGACTAGGGTTCAGCTACGAGCAGTACTTC.

The chain recombines TRBV28 with TRBJ1-2; the D is unclear. Trimming removed 5 bases from V and 5 bases from J, with 6 bases in between. Germline loops: CDR1 MDHEN, CDR2 SYDVKM. The CDR3 extends over 11 amino acids. CDR3 protein: CASSPSYGYTF. CDR3 sequence (DNA): TGTGCCAGCAGTCCAAGTTATGGCTACACCTTC.

V usage is TRBV5-1 and J usage is TRBJ2-7; perhaps TRBD1 as D (7 bases). Germline loops: CDR1 SGHRS, CDR2 YFSETQ. The CDR3 loop spans 13 amino acids. V gave up 3 bases and J gave up 5 bases, with 12 bases separating them. This CDR3 reads CASSYRGLDEQYF. The CDR3 nucleotides are TGCGCCAGCAGCTACAGGGGACTGGACGAGCAGTACTTC.

The genes are TRBV11-2 and TRBJ1-1; perhaps TRBD1 as D (5 bases). The CDR3 loop spans 14 amino acids. The V gene lost 4 bases and the J gene lost 1 base, with 10 bases spanning the gap. Germline V CDR1 and CDR2: SGHAT, FQNNGV. CDR3 residues: CASSSGQGNTEAFF. CDR3 DNA: TGTGCCAGCAGCTCCGGTCAGGGGAACACTGAAGCTTTCTTT.

The V call is TRBV7-2, the J call TRBJ2-5, with 13 bases matching TRBD2. The CDR3 extends over 16 amino acids. The germline CDR1 and CDR2 sequences are SGHTA and FQGNSA. The V segment lost 5 bases and the J segment 4 bases; nucleotides outside the gene matches: 7. In nucleotides, the CDR3 is TGTGCCAGCAGCCTAGGACTAGCGGGAGTTGCAGAGACCCAGTACTTC. Amino acids: CASSLGLAGVAETQYF.

The V and J genes are TRBV25-1 and TRBJ1-3; D remains ambiguous. The germline V gene encodes CDR1 MGHDK and CDR2 SYGVNS. The CDR3 loop spans 15 amino acids. The germline V and J ends were trimmed by 5 bases and 0 bases, with 11 bases remaining between them. The CDR3: CASSTPGPSGNTIYF. CDR3 in DNA: TGTGCCAGCAGTACTCCCGGGCCCTCTGGAAACACCATATATTTT.

The chain combines TRBV29-1 with TRBJ1-2, with 7 bases aligning to TRBD1. V lost 0 bases, J lost 4 bases, and 14 bases stayed unmatched. The CDR3 runs to 17 residues. Germline-derived CDR1 and CDR2 are SQVTM and ANQGSEA. DNA for the CDR3: TGCAGCGTTGAAGATGATGTCACAGGGGAACCAGGCTATGGCTACACCTTC. Its protein is CSVEDDVTGEPGYGYTF.

The chain combines TRBV6-1 with TRBJ1-2; 12 nucleotides line up with TRBD1. Germline V CDR1 and CDR2: MNHNS, SASEGT. The CDR3 sequence is 17 residues long. V trimming: 4 bases; J trimming: 2 bases; junction bases outside the gene matches: 8. The CDR3 nucleotides are TGTGCCAGCAGTGCCCGGGACAGGGGGCCTAACAACTATGGCTACACCTTC. Amino acids: CASSARDRGPNNYGYTF.

The rearrangement uses TRBV25-1 and TRBJ2-1, with D maybe TRBD2 (5 bases). The V gene's germline CDR1 is MGHDK and CDR2 SYGVNS. The ends were cut back, 2 bases at V and 8 bases at J, with 16 bases in the middle. This CDR3 region has 15 residues. The CDR3 reads CASSETSGFHDEQFF. Written as DNA, the CDR3 is TGTGCCAGCAGTGAAACTAGTGGGTTTCACGATGAGCAGTTCTTC.

The chain joins TRBV4-3 to TRBJ2-7; no clear D. The germline V gene has CDR1 LGHNA and CDR2 YSLEER. Trimming removed 0 bases from V and 7 bases from J, with 13 bases in between. This CDR3 is built from 14 residues. CDR3: CASSQDRGLNEQYF. The CDR3 nucleotides read TGCGCCAGCAGCCAAGATCGAGGCTTGAATGAGCAGTACTTC.

This clone showed up just once. Other DNA sequences in the same sample also yield this CDR3. This chain connects TRBV6-5 to TRBJ1-1; tentatively, D is TRBD1 (6 bases). Germline V gene sequence: CDR1 MNHEY, CDR2 SVGAGI. This CDR3 region has 13 residues. V was pared by 6 bases and J by 0 bases, with 8 bases between. CDR3 loop: CASSRGMNTEAFF. CDR3 bases: TGTGCCAGCAGCAGGGGAATGAACACTGAAGCTTTCTTT.

The rearrangement uses TRBV6-5 and TRBJ2-7, with 7 nucleotides matching TRBD1. The germline V gene has CDR1 MNHEY and CDR2 SVGAGI. The CDR3 is 13 amino acids. Trimming took 2 bases from V and 7 from J; bases not matched to a gene: 5. The CDR3 loop reads CASSYRGPGEQYF. CDR3 DNA sequence: TGTGCCAGCAGTTACAGGGGGCCTGGGGAGCAGTACTTC.

The V call is TRBV18, the J call TRBJ2-2; the match to TRBD1 covers 7 bases. CDR1 is KGHSH, CDR2 LQKENI, per germline. J was trimmed by 7 bases and V by 1 base; bases with no gene match: 3. This CDR3 spans 14 amino acids. CDR3 sequence (DNA): TGTGCCAGCTCACCACAGGGGGCTAACGGGGAGCTGTTTTTT. Its translation is CASSPQGANGELFF.

CDR3 nucleotide sequence: TGTGCCAGCAGTTTCCTAGGGGCTAGCGGCTCCTACGAGCAGTACTTC. Translated: CASSFLGASGSYEQYF. The chain has TRBV27 and TRBJ2-7; TRBD2 aligns across 7 bases. Germline trimming cut 3 bases from V and 0 bases from J; bases unmatched to any gene: 8. The CDR3 runs 16 residues. CDR1 is MNHEY, CDR2 SMNVEV, per germline (reference sequence).